This TCR beta chain was identified in a study of blood T cell repertoires in COVID-19. Original methodology: Amplifying reference gene primers gave estimates of nucleated cell counts. Clones were sequenced by immunoSEQ multiplex PCR, and TCRdb holds only the in-frame ones, with some missing. The V and J calls and clone size were taken over from that table, and D and trimming were inferred from the DNA. The table records some 60,000 clones, 90% of them present only once. Trimming left V 5 bases short and J 8 bases short, with 11 bases between. Germline V gene sequence: CDR1 SGHNT, CDR2 YYREEE (reference sequence). The length of the CDR3 is 12 residues.

J is TRBJ2-1 and V is TRBV5-4; possible D gene TRBD2, 6 bases. This TCR was recovered from a man aged 35 to 55 with acute or convalescent COVID-19. Sequencing was carried out using peripheral blood. CDR3 sequence (DNA): TGTGCCAGCAGTCCGGGGGTCGATGAGCAGTTCTTC. Translated: CASSPGVDEQFF.